This TCR beta chain was recorded in a study of blood T cell repertoires in COVID-19. The repertoire was sequenced with immunoSEQ multiplex PCR; TCRdb's copy has only in-frame clones and lacks some. The sample has about 150,000 clones; around nine tenths are singletons. Between the trimmed V and J ends, which lost 3 bases and 0 bases, there was a span of 10 bases. The CDR3 is 14 amino acids. Germline CDR1 reads SGHRS; CDR2 reads YFSETQ. The gene calls are TRBV5-1 and TRBJ2-7, with D perhaps matching TRBD2 (5 bases). This TCR came from a man aged 55 to 69 with active or convalescent COVID-19. The sequencing input was peripheral blood. The CDR3 here is CASSSPGNSYEQYF. CDR3 sequence (DNA): TGCGCCAGCAGCTCCCCCGGGAACTCCTACGAGCAGTACTTC.